One and the same sample provided the 20 T cell receptor beta chains below, sequenced in a study of STAT5B mutations in CD4+ large granular lymphocyte leukemia. Only in-frame clones appear in the TCRdb table, and some are missing; sequencing was by immunoSEQ multiplex PCR. Among some 40,000 clones listed, approximately 86% were seen once. Sequenced material: CD4+ T cells from blood buffy coats. The receptor source for this set is a human donor in good health.

The gene calls are TRBV5-1 and TRBJ2-1; 11 bases match TRBD2. Looked up from germline, CDR1 is SGHRS and CDR2 is YFSETQ. This CDR3 region has 14 residues. V was pared by 4 bases and J by 7 bases, with 4 bases of the junction left unmatched. CDR3 DNA: TGCGCCAGCAGCGATCTAGCGGGAGGAAATGAGCAGTTCTTC. It is translated as CASSDLAGGNEQFF.

The chain is built from TRBV11-2 and TRBJ2-1, with a tentative D call TRBD1 (6 bases). The CDR3 spans 14 residues. Germline V CDR1 and CDR2: SGHAT, FQNNGV. The V end lost 2 bases, the J end lost 7 bases, and 12 bases lay between the germline ends. CDR3 protein: CASSLSYRVNEQFF. CDR3 sequence (DNA): TGTGCCAGCAGCTTATCATACAGGGTAAATGAGCAGTTCTTC.

This rearrangement joins TRBV12-5 to TRBJ2-1; no clear D gene. Germline V gene sequence: CDR1 LGHNT, CDR2 FRNRAP. Trimming shortened V by 7 bases and J by 2 bases, and 12 bases separated the two germline ends. The CDR3 consists of 14 residues. CDR3 residues: CASVSAAAYNEQFF. As DNA, the CDR3 is TGTGCTAGTGTATCGGCCGCCGCCTACAATGAGCAGTTCTTC.

J is TRBJ2-2 and V is TRBV5-4; TRBD1 matches 8 bases. In germline, CDR1 is SGHNT, CDR2 YYREEE (reference sequence). The CDR3 runs 15 residues. With 7 bases clipped from V and 3 bases from J, the junction kept 8 bases outside the gene matches. Here the CDR3 DNA reads TGTGCCAGCGGCTCAGGGGGCTGGTACACCGGGGAGCTGTTTTTT. Its protein is CASGSGGWYTGELFF.

This clone came up a few times. CDR3 amino acids: CASSFPSSYEQYF. In nucleotides, the CDR3 is TGTGCCAGCAGCTTCCCTAGCTCCTACGAGCAGTACTTC. V and J are TRBV7-2 and TRBJ2-7; D ambiguous. Looked up from germline, CDR1 is SGHTA and CDR2 is FQGNSA. V gave up 3 bases and J gave up 0 bases, with 6 bases separating them. The CDR3 sequence is 13 residues long.

This sequence joins TRBV28 and TRBJ1-2; perhaps TRBD1 as D (6 bases). The CDR3 is made up of 16 amino acids. V was clipped by 7 bases and J by 2 bases, with 20 bases between them. Per germline, CDR1 MDHEN and CDR2 SYDVKM. For the CDR3, the DNA is TGTGCCAGCAACCAACTGGGGCAGGGGCTCAACTATGGCTACACCTTC. Its translation is CASNQLGQGLNYGYTF.

This rearrangement joins TRBV7-8 to TRBJ2-3; D unclear. The CDR3 runs to 18 residues. The V end lost 5 bases, the J end lost 0 bases, and 21 bases lay between the germline ends. Germline V gene sequence: CDR1 SGHVS, CDR2 FQNEAQ. The CDR3 DNA follows: TGTGCCAGCAGCCCTCGTATGAGTAGCCTAGAGAGCACAGATACGCAGTATTTT. The encoded protein is CASSPRMSSLESTDTQYF. The full variable domain, with the rest looked up from reference TRBV7-8 and TRBJ2-3, is GAGVSQSPRYKVAKRGQDVALRCDPISGHVSLFWYQQALGQGPEFLTYFQNEAQLDKSGLPSDRFFAERPEGSVSTLKIQRTQQEDSAVYLCASSPRMSSLESTDTQYFGPGTRLTVL.

The chain carries TRBV25-1 and TRBJ2-5; 9 bases align to TRBD1. In germline, CDR1 is MGHDK, CDR2 SYGVNS. The V gene end was trimmed by 4 bases and the J gene end by 2 bases; junction bases not matched to a gene: 5. This CDR3 is built from 15 residues. The CDR3 DNA reads TGTGCCAGCAGTGTAGCCGGGACAGGGCAAGAGACCCAGTACTTC. This encodes CASSVAGTGQETQYF.

The chain joins TRBV25-1 to TRBJ2-7; tentatively, D is TRBD2 (7 bases). V was cut by 3 bases and J by 0 bases, with 21 bases left in between. The germline V gene encodes CDR1 MGHDK and CDR2 SYGVNS. CDR3 length: 18 residues. The CDR3 DNA sequence: TGTGCCAGCAGTGATAGGGGGGGCGGGAGCCTTTTCTCCTACGAGCAGTACTTC. Translated, it gives CASSDRGGGSLFSYEQYF.

V usage is TRBV6-4 and J usage is TRBJ2-2; D remains unclear. Germline V gene data show CDR1 as MRHNA and CDR2 as SNTAGT. The CDR3 is 12 residues long. The V end was cut by 6 bases, the J end by 6 bases, with 8 bases between. The CDR3 DNA is TGTGCCAGCAGGGGGATGGCCGGGGAGCTGTTTTTT. This encodes CASRGMAGELFF.

This chain joins TRBV27 and TRBJ2-1, with TRBD2 matching over 8 bases. The germline V gene has CDR1 MNHEY and CDR2 SMNVEV (reference sequence). The CDR3 spans 15 residues. J lost 3 bases, V lost 3 bases, and 4 bases had no gene match. Written as DNA, the CDR3 is TGTGCCAGCAGTTTGAGAGCGGGAGTCTACAATGAGCAGTTCTTC. This gives the protein CASSLRAGVYNEQFF.

CDR3 sequence reads: CSVEQDSGNTIYF. CDR3 sequence (DNA): TGCAGCGTTGAACAGGACTCTGGAAACACCATATATTTT. The V gene is TRBV29-1, the J gene TRBJ1-3; D uncertain. The CDR3 has 13 residues. Trimming took 2 bases from V and 0 from J, leaving 5 bases between them. Germline CDR1 reads SQVTM; CDR2 reads ANQGSEA. Based on the CDR3 plus reference TRBV29-1 and TRBJ1-3, the full variable domain is SAVISQKPSRDICQRGTSLTIQCQVDSQVTMMFWYRQQPGQSLTLIATANQGSEATYESGFVIDKFPISRPNLTFSTLTVSNMSPEDSSIYLCSVEQDSGNTIYFGEGSWLTVV.

The rearrangement links TRBV27 to TRBJ1-4; D is undetermined. Germline assignment: CDR1 MNHEY and CDR2 SMNVEV (reference sequence). CDR3 length equals 17 residues. V lost 3 bases and J lost 5, with 19 bases in between. The CDR3 region is CASSFYKGSAGNEKLFF. The CDR3 DNA reads as TGTGCCAGCAGTTTTTATAAGGGTTCGGCCGGGAATGAAAAACTGTTTTTT.

The CDR3 loop reads CASTSTGLDEKLFF. The CDR3 DNA is TGTGCCAGCACCTCGACAGGGTTGGATGAAAAACTGTTTTTT. The rearrangement joins TRBV2 to TRBJ1-4, with TRBD1 matching over 7 bases. Germline assignment: CDR1 SNHLY and CDR2 FYNNEI. The CDR3 extends over 14 amino acids. With 7 bases clipped from V and 6 bases from J, the junction kept 8 bases outside the gene matches.

J is TRBJ2-2 and V is TRBV29-1, with 12 positions matching TRBD2. The CDR3 has 16 amino acids. Germline V gene data show CDR1 as SQVTM and CDR2 as ANQGSEA. Trimming took 4 bases from V and 0 from J; bases not matched to a gene: 3. This CDR3 reads CSVAPSGRANTGELFF. The CDR3 bases are TGCAGCGTTGCGCCTAGCGGGAGGGCGAACACCGGGGAGCTGTTTTTT.

This clone was seen only a few times. J is TRBJ1-1 and V is TRBV30, with D hard to call. Trimming removed 4 bases from V and 8 bases from J, with 11 bases in between. Germline assignment: CDR1 GTSNPN and CDR2 SVGIG (reference sequence). The CDR3 covers 11 residues. CDR3 region: CAWIPGREAFF. The CDR3 bases are TGTGCCTGGATCCCGGGGAGGGAAGCTTTCTTT.

V is TRBV5-1 and J is TRBJ2-1; TRBD2 matches 8 bases. The CDR3 loop spans 14 amino acids. Germline loops: CDR1 SGHRS, CDR2 YFSETQ. Unmatched junction bases numbered 3, after V lost 2 bases and J lost 5 bases. The CDR3 here is CASSLILADNEQFF. CDR3 DNA: TGCGCCAGCAGCTTAATACTAGCGGACAATGAGCAGTTCTTC.

This chain joins TRBV18 and TRBJ1-1, with D perhaps TRBD1 (5 bases). Per the germline V gene, CDR1 is KGHSH and CDR2 is LQKENI. The CDR3 length is 14 residues. V was clipped by 3 bases and J by 9 bases, with 17 bases between them. The CDR3 bases are TGTGCCAGCTCACCCTTGCCCGGGGCTCAAAAAGCTTTCTTT. As protein: CASSPLPGAQKAFF.

The chain has TRBV7-9 and TRBJ2-1, with 8 bases aligning to TRBD2. V shed 10 bases and J 2 bases; nucleotides not matched to a gene: 10. The CDR3 is 15 amino acids. Germline V gives CDR1 SEHNR, CDR2 FQNEAQ (reference sequence). CDR3 sequence: CATPGPGRAYNEQFF. The DNA of the CDR3 is TGTGCCACCCCGGGCCCCGGGAGGGCCTACAATGAGCAGTTCTTC. The whole variable domain, filled in from reference TRBV7-9 and TRBJ2-1, reads DTGVSQNPRHKITKRGQNVTFRCDPISEHNRLYWYRQTLGQGPEFLTYFQNEAQLEKSRLLSDRFSAERPKGSFSTLEIQRTEQGDSAMYLCATPGPGRAYNEQFFGPGTRLTVL.

This clone was observed a single time. The V and J genes are TRBV11-1 and TRBJ2-1, with a weak D call TRBD2 (5 bases). CDR1 is SGHAT and CDR2 is FQDESV in the germline V gene (reference sequence). The V end lost 7 bases, the J end lost 4 bases, and 11 bases lay between the germline ends. This CDR3 region has 13 residues. The CDR3 region is CASTHTSYNEQFF. CDR3 nucleotides: TGTGCCAGCACCCATACTAGTTACAATGAGCAGTTCTTC.